The source of this T cell receptor beta chain is a study of neurological immune-mediated disorders. The overall study: Multiple sclerosis patients numbering approximately 35 comprised roughly 30 relapsing-remitting and 3 secondary progressive patients.

Trimming removed 6 bases from V and 2 bases from J, with 19 bases in between. Germline values: CDR1 MNHEY, CDR2 SVGAGI. The CDR3 extends over 16 amino acids. Study-level points and caveats: Whereas HTLV-1-associated myelopathy showed the most TCR clonal expansion, multiple sclerosis showed the least, with levels below those of healthy controls.

This clonotype appeared many times. Antigen specificity is unknown. By 5'RACE with 10-nucleotide random UMIs, the cDNA was made. TCRdb re-derived calls from the 5' RACE reads in MiXCR, one entry per CDR3 protein. The data show 87,000 or so distinct CDR3 sequences, roughly 3.3% seen once. J is TRBJ2-5 and V is TRBV6-5; D is perhaps TRBD1 (6 bases). This TCR was recovered from a woman between 45 and 65 years old with multiple sclerosis. The sample was PBMCs. As DNA, the CDR3 is TGTGCCAGCAGGCCGATCGACAGGAGCCTGCAAGAGACCCAGTACTTC. This gives the protein CASRPIDRSLQETQYF.